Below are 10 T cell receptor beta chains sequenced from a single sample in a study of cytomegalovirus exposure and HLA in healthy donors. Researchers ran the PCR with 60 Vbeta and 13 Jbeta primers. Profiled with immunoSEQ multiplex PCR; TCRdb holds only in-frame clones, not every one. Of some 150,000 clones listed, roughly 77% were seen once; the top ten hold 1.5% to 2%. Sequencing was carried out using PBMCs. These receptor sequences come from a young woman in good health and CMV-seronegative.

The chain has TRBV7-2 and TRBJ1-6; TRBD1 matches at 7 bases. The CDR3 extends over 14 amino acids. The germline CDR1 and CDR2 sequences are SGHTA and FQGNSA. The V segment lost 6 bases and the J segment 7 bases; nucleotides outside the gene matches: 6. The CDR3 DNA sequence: TGTGCCAGCAGTTTGACAGGGATAAATTCACCCCTCCACTTT. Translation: CASSLTGINSPLHF. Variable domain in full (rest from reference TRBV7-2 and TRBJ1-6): GAGVSQSPSNKVTEKGKDVELRCDPISGHTALYWYRQSLGQGLEFLIYFQGNSAPDKSGLPSDRFSAERTGGSVSTLTIQRTQQEDSAVYLCASSLTGINSPLHFGNGTRLTVT.

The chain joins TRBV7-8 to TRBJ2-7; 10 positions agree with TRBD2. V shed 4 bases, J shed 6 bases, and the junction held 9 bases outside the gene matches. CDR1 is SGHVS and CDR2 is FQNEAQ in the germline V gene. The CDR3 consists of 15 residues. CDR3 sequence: CASSSLAGGGREQYF. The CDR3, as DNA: TGTGCCAGCAGCTCCTTAGCGGGAGGAGGTCGCGAGCAGTACTTC.

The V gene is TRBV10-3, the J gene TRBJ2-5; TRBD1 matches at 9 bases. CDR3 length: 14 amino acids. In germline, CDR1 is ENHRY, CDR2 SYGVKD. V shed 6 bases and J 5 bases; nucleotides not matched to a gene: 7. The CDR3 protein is CAIRKTGGIETQYF. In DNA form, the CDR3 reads TGTGCCATCAGGAAGACAGGGGGGATCGAGACCCAGTACTTC.

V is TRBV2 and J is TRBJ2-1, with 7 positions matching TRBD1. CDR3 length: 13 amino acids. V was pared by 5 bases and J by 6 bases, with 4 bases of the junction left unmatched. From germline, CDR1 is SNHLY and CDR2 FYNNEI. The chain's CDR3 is CASSTGTVNEQFF. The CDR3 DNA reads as TGTGCCAGCAGTACCGGGACAGTCAATGAGCAGTTCTTC. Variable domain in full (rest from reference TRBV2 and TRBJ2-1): EPEVTQTPSHQVTQMGQEVILRCVPISNHLYFYWYRQILGQKVEFLVSFYNNEISEKSEIFDDQFSVERPDGSNFTLKIRSTKLEDSAMYFCASSTGTVNEQFFGPGTRLTVL.

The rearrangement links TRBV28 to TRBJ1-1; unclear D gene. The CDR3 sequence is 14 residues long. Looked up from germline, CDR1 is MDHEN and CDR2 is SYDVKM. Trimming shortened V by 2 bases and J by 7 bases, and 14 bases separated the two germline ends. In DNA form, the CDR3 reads TGTGCCAGCAGTTTAAAGCGGGATGACGTTGAAGCTTTCTTT. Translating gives CASSLKRDDVEAFF.

In DNA form, the CDR3 reads TGTGCCTGGAGTGTATCGGGGAGGTATTCACCCCTCCACTTT. This translates into CAWSVSGRYSPLHF. The V gene is TRBV30, the J gene TRBJ1-6; D is unresolved. Trimming left V 0 bases short and J 8 bases short, with 11 bases between. CDR3 size: 14 residues. Looked up from germline, CDR1 is GTSNPN and CDR2 is SVGIG (reference sequence).

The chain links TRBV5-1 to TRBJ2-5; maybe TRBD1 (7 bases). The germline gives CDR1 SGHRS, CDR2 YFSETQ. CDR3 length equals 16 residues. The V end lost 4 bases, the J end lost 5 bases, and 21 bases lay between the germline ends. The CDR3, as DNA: TGCGCCAGCAGCCATGGCCAGGACTCAGGGGGGGAGACCCAGTACTTC. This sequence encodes CASSHGQDSGGETQYF. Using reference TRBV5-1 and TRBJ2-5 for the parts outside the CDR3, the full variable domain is KAGVTQTPRYLIKTRGQQVTLSCSPISGHRSVSWYQQTPGQGLQFLFEYFSETQRNKGNFPGRFSGRQFSNSRSEMNVSTLELGDSALYLCASSHGQDSGGETQYFGPGTRLLVL.

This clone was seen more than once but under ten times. The CDR3 loop is CASRSGTSATDTQYF. CDR3 nucleotide sequence: TGTGCCAGCAGATCCGGGACTAGCGCGACAGATACGCAGTATTTT. J is TRBJ2-3 and V is TRBV6-6; the match to TRBD2 covers 10 bases. This CDR3 contains 15 residues. Germline values: CDR1 MNHNY, CDR2 SVGAGI (reference sequence). The V gene end was trimmed by 6 bases and the J gene end by 3 bases; junction bases not matched to a gene: 6.

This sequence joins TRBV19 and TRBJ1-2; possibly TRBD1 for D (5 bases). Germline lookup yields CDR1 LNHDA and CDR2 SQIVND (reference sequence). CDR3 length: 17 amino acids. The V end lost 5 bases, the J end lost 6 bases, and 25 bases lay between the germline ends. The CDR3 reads CASSLLGQYGFNHGYTF. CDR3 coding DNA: TGTGCCAGTAGTCTTTTGGGGCAATACGGTTTCAACCATGGCTACACCTTC.

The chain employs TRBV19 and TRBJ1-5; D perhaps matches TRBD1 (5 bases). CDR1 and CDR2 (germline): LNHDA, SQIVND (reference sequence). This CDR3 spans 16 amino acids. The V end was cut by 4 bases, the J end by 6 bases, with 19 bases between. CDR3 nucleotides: TGTGCCAGTAGTAGGAGGGGACTCGGTGACCTTCAGCCCCAGCATTTT. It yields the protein CASSRRGLGDLQPQHF. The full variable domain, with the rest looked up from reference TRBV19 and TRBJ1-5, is DGGITQSPKYLFRKEGQNVTLSCEQNLNHDAMYWYRQDPGQGLRLIYYSQIVNDFQKGDIAEGYSVSREKKESFPLTVTSAQKNPTAFYLCASSRRGLGDLQPQHFGDGTRLSIL.